This TCR beta chain was retrieved from a study of neoadjuvant nivolumab and ipilimumab in lung cancer. At the level of the study: Nivolumab 3 mg/kg was given days 1, 15 and 29, plus ipilimumab 1 mg/kg day 1 in combination.

Germline CDR1 and CDR2: SGHDN and FVKESK. CDR3 size: 18 residues. J was trimmed by 1 base and V by 4 bases; bases with no gene match: 8. The method was immunoSEQ multiplex PCR; TCRdb's version includes in-frame clones alone and lacks a portion of them. The table has about 7,700 clones, around 90% seen once. Points on this clone: Its antigen is currently unknown.

Study results and caveats: Only a small number of samples underwent TCR sequencing. Compared with tumor-adjacent uninvolved lung, resected tumors showed greater richness and clonality. Only two of four nivolumab-treated tumors gained richness and clonality by surgery.

The rearrangement joins TRBV14 to TRBJ2-6; the match to TRBD2 covers 9 bases. The specimen was tumor tissue, collected after neoadjuvant nivolumab, alone or with ipilimumab, at or shortly before surgery. The clonotype originates from an adult with non-small cell lung cancer. Some clones in this sample may be carry-over from other donors' samples. The CDR3 DNA sequence: TGTGCCAGCAGCCCCGGACTAGCGCGGGAGTCTGGGGCCAACGTCCTGACTTTC. It encodes CASSPGLARESGANVLTF.